This T cell receptor beta chain was recorded in a study of siplizumab effects on memory and regulatory T cells. Whole-study findings and limits: Proliferating Tregs from siplizumab cultures lacked functional confirmation of suppression. Apparently more diverse than memory cells, naive T cells also seemed major alloresponse contributors.

The assay was immunoSEQ multiplex PCR, and TCRdb's table has in-frame clones only and misses some. The profile shows approximately 50,000 clones, 93% of them singletons. Looked up from germline, CDR1 is MNHEY and CDR2 is SMNVEV (reference sequence). V shed 3 bases and J 2 bases; nucleotides not matched to a gene: 1. The CDR3 spans 13 residues. Details on this clone: What it binds is unknown.

The sample consisted of CD8+ T cells sorted from blood. The chain joins TRBV27 to TRBJ2-7, with 7 bases lining up with TRBD2. This TCR was sampled from a human donor in good health. CDR3 protein: CASSFGGTYEQYF. The CDR3 DNA sequence: TGTGCCAGCAGTTTCGGGGGGACCTACGAGCAGTACTTC.